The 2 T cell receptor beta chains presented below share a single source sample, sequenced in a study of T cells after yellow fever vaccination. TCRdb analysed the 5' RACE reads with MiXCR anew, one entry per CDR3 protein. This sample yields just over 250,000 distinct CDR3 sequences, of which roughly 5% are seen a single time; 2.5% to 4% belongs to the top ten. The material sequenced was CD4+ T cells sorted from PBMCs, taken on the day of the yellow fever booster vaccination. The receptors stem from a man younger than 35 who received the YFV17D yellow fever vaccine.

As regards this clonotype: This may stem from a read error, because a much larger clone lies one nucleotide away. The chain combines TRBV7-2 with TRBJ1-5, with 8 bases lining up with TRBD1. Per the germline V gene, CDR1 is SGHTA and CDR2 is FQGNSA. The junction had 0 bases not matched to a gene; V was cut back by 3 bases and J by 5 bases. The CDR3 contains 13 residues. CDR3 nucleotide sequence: TGTGCCAGCAGCTTGACAGGGGATCAGCCCCAGCATTTT. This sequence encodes CASSLTGDQPQHF.

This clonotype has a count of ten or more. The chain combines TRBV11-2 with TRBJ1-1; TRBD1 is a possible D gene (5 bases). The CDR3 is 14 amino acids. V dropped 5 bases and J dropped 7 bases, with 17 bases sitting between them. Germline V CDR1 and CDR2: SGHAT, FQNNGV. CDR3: CASSPSQGSGEAFF. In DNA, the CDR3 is TGTGCCAGCAGCCCGTCCCAGGGCAGCGGTGAAGCTTTCTTT.